This T cell receptor (beta chain) was identified in a study of blood T cell repertoires in COVID-19. Enrollees, roughly 18 to 89 years old, lived in approximately 25 US areas. Methods used by the authors: Estimation of nucleated cell counts relied on the amplification of reference gene primers. Libraries were prepared by immunoSEQ multiplex PCR; TCRdb keeps only in-frame clonotypes and omits some of them. That table gives V, J and clone size, and the DNA gave D and trimming. The sample has approximately 300,000 clones, 85% seen once. With 7 bases clipped from V and 8 bases from J, the junction kept 5 bases outside the gene matches. CDR1 is LNHDA and CDR2 is SQIVND in the germline V gene (reference sequence). The CDR3 runs to 12 residues.

The receptor was isolated from a woman in her thirties who had been exposed to COVID-19. Sequences were obtained from PBMCs or T cells enriched from blood (not recorded which). The J gene is TRBJ1-3, the V gene TRBV19; 7 bases fit TRBD1. As DNA, the CDR3 is TGTGCCAGTACCGACAGGGTGGACACCATATATTTT. Translating gives CASTDRVDTIYF.